The 10 T cell receptor beta chains below were found in one sample sequenced in a study of liver allograft versus peripheral blood T cells. About the study: A comparison was made between T cell receptor repertoires in transplanted livers and those in recipients' peripheral blood.

MiXCR was run by TCRdb on the reads, yielding one entry per CDR3 protein. The sample lists about 9,200 distinct CDR3 sequences, about 18% occurring once. The receptors were gathered from a human patient who had a liver transplant. Some T cells could come from the graft donor.

Worth noting for this clonotype: A far larger clone is just one base off, so this is likely a read error. V gene TRBV6-6 combines with J gene TRBJ2-3, with TRBD1 matching over 12 bases. The length of the CDR3 is 16 residues. CDR1 and CDR2 (germline): MNHNY, SVGAGI (reference sequence). CDR3 coding DNA: TGTACCAGCAGGGACCCGGGACAGGGGGCATTAGATACGCAGTATTTT. It yields the protein CTSRDPGQGALDTQYF.

The chain uses TRBV6-5 and TRBJ2-7, with TRBD2 identical over 8 bases. CDR3 length equals 18 residues. Germline CDR1 is MNHEY and CDR2 is SVGAGI. V lost 0 bases to trimming and J lost 0 bases; unmatched junction nucleotides: 10. In DNA form, the CDR3 reads TGTGCCAGCAGTTACTCGAAATTAGCGGGAAAGAGCTCCTACGAGCAGTACTTC. Residues: CASSYSKLAGKSSYEQYF.

This chain joins TRBV7-9 and TRBJ2-5; 10 nucleotides match TRBD2. The CDR3 has 14 residues. Germline-derived CDR1 and CDR2 are SEHNR and FQNEAQ (reference sequence). The V gene end was trimmed by 4 bases and the J gene end by 4 bases; junction bases not matched to a gene: 3. This CDR3 reads CASSSAGGGETQYF. The CDR3 bases are TGTGCCAGCAGCTCAGCGGGGGGGGGAGAGACCCAGTACTTC.

This clonotype is labeled as medium-sized. The chain has TRBV6-2 or TRBV6-3 and TRBJ1-1; D unresolved. In germline, CDR1 is MNHEY, CDR2 SVGEGT. V gave up 3 bases and J gave up 3 bases, with 11 bases separating them. This CDR3 region has 14 residues. CDR3 region: CASSYMGRDTEAFF. The CDR3 DNA reads TGTGCCAGCAGTTATATGGGGAGGGACACTGAAGCTTTCTTT.

This clonotype is termed medium-sized (0.01 to 0.1%). The chain links TRBV10-3 to TRBJ2-7, with a weak D call TRBD1 (8 bases). Germline CDR1 reads ENHRY; CDR2 reads SYGVKD. The ends were cut back, 3 bases at V and 5 bases at J, with 14 bases in the middle. This CDR3 spans 14 amino acids. CDR3 in DNA: TGTGCCATCAGTGACAGTACAGGGGGGGACGAGCAGTACTTC. Translated, it gives CAISDSTGGDEQYF.

The V gene is TRBV19, the J gene TRBJ2-5; 8 bases fit TRBD2. The CDR3 is 18 residues long. The V gene end was trimmed by 3 bases and the J gene end by 4 bases; junction bases not matched to a gene: 16. In germline, CDR1 is LNHDA, CDR2 SQIVND (reference sequence). In DNA, the CDR3 is TGTGCCAGTAGTATGTCCGGTCTAGCGGGTAGATCGGGAGAGACCCAGTACTTC. Translating it yields CASSMSGLAGRSGETQYF.

This clonotype is categorized as medium-sized. This chain joins TRBV24-1 and TRBJ2-1; 11 nucleotides line up with TRBD2. The CDR3 is 16 amino acids. Germline CDR1 is KGHDR and CDR2 is SFDVKD. The J segment lost 8 bases and the V segment lost 1 base, leaving 6 bases of the junction unmatched. CDR3 sequence (DNA): TGTGCCACCAGTGATTTCTTAGCGGGGGGGGTCTATGAGCAGTTCTTC. This translates into CATSDFLAGGVYEQFF.

In its sample, this clonotype is medium-sized (0.01 to 0.1%). The chain combines TRBV27 with TRBJ1-2; a weak D match, TRBD1 (5 bases). The CDR3 consists of 14 residues. Germline loops: CDR1 MNHEY, CDR2 SMNVEV (reference sequence). V was cut by 6 bases and J by 4 bases, with 15 bases left in between. The CDR3 loop is CASRTSGGGYGYTF. As DNA, the CDR3 is TGTGCCAGCAGAACGTCCGGGGGAGGCTATGGCTACACCTTC.

V is TRBV20-1 and J is TRBJ1-4; TRBD1 agrees at 8 bases. Trimming cost V 5 bases and J 8 bases; bases outside gene matches: 7. The CDR3 sequence is 13 residues long. Germline V gives CDR1 DFQATT, CDR2 SNEGSKA (reference sequence). CDR3 sequence reads: CSAPDRVGEKLFF. The CDR3 DNA reads TGCAGTGCTCCGGACAGGGTGGGGGAAAAACTGTTTTTT.

The chain combines TRBV6-5 with TRBJ1-4; the match to TRBD1 covers 10 bases. Germline assignment: CDR1 MNHEY and CDR2 SVGAGI. V shed 6 bases, J shed 6 bases, and the junction held 4 bases outside the gene matches. This CDR3 region has 14 residues. The CDR3 protein is CASRPGQGYEKLFF. DNA for the CDR3: TGTGCCAGCAGGCCGGGACAGGGGTATGAAAAACTGTTTTTT.